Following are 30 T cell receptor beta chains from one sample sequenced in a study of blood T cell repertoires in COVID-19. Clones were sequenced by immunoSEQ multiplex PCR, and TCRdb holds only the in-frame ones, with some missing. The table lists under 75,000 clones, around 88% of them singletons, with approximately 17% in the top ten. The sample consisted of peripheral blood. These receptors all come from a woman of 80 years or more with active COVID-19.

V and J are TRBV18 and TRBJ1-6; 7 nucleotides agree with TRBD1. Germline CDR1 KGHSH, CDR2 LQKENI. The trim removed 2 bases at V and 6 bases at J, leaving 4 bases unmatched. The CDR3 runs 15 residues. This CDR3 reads CASSPGTASNSPLHF. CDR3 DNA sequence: TGTGCCAGCTCACCAGGGACAGCATCTAATTCACCCCTCCACTTT.

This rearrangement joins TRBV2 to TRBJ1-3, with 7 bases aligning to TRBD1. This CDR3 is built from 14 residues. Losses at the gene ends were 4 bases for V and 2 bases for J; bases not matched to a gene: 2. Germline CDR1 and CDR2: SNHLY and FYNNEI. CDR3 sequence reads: CASSVDRAGNTIYF. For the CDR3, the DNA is TGTGCCAGCAGTGTTGACAGGGCTGGAAACACCATATATTTT. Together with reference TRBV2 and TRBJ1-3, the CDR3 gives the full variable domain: EPEVTQTPSHQVTQMGQEVILRCVPISNHLYFYWYRQILGQKVEFLVSFYNNEISEKSEIFDDQFSVERPDGSNFTLKIRSTKLEDSAMYFCASSVDRAGNTIYFGEGSWLTVV.

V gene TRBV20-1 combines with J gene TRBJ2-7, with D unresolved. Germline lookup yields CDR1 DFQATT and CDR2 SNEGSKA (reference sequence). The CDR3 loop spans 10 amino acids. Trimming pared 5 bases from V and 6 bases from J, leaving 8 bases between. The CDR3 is CSASVLEQYF. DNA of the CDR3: TGCAGTGCTTCTGTCCTCGAGCAGTACTTC.

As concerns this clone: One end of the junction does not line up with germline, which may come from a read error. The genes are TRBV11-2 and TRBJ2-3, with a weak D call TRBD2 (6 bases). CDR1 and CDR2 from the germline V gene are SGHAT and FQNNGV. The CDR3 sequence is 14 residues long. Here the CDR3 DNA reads TGTGCCAGCAGATTAGCGGTGAGCACAGATACGCAGTATTTT. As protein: CASRLAVSTDTQYF. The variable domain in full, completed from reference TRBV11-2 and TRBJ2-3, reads EAGVAQSPRYKIIEKRQSVAFWCNPISGHATLYWYQQILGQGPKLLIQFQNNGVVDDSQLPKDRFSAERLKGVDSTLKIQPAKLEDSAVYLCASRLAVSTDTQYFGPGTRLTVL.

CDR3 coding DNA: TGTGCCAGTAGTCTGACAGCCCGATCAGTCCTGGCCCAGCATTTT. It codes for CASSLTARSVLAQHF. The J gene is TRBJ1-5, the V gene TRBV19; D is possibly TRBD1 (5 bases). The CDR3 length is 15 residues. With 5 bases removed from V and 11 bases from J, the gap between germline ends came to 22 bases. CDR1 LNHDA and CDR2 SQIVND come from the germline V gene (reference sequence).

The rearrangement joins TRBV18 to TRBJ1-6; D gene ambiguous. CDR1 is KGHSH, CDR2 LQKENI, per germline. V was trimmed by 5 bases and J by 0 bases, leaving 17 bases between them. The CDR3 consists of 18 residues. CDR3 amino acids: CASSSRTGESSYNSPLHF. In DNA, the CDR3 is TGTGCCAGCTCATCCCGGACTGGAGAGAGCTCCTATAATTCACCCCTCCACTTT.

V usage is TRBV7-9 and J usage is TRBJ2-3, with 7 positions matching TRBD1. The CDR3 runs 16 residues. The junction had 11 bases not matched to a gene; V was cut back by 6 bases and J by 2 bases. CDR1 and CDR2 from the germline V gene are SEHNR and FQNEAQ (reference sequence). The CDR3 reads CASSRSRGQYTDTQYF. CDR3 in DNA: TGTGCCAGCAGTCGATCGAGGGGACAGTACACAGATACGCAGTATTTT.

The DNA for the CDR3 is TGTGCCAGCAGTTACCCGGTGCAGGGGGTTCGTGCTGAAGCTTTCTTT. Encoded protein: CASSYPVQGVRAEAFF. The chain recombines TRBV6-6 with TRBJ1-1; the match to TRBD1 covers 7 bases. CDR1 is MNHNY, CDR2 SVGAGI, per germline (reference sequence). V lost 2 bases to trimming and J lost 6 bases; unmatched junction nucleotides: 12. The CDR3 is 16 residues long.

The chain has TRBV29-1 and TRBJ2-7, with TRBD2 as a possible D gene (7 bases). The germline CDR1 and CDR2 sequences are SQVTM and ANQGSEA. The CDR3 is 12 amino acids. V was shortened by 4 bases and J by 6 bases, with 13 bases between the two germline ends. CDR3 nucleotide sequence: TGCAGCGTTGTAGGGGGGGGAAGCGAGCAGTACTTC. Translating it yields CSVVGGGSEQYF.

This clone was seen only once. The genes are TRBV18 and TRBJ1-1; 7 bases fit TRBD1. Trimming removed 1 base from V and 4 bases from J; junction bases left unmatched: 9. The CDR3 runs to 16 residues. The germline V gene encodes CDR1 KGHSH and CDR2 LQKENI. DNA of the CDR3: TGTGCCAGCTCACCACTTGGTGACAGGGTTGCCACTGAAGCTTTCTTT. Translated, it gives CASSPLGDRVATEAFF. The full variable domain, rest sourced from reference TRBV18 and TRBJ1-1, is NAGVMQNPRHLVRRRGQEARLRCSPMKGHSHVYWYRQLPEEGLKFMVYLQKENIIDESGMPKERFSAEFPKEGPSILRIQQVVRGDSAAYFCASSPLGDRVATEAFFGQGTRLTVV.

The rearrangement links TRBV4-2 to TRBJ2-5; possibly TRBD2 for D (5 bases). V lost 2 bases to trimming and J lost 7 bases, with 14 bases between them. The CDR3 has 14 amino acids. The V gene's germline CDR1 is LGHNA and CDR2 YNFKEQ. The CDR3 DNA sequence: TGTGCCAGCAGCCAAAGGGCGGGTAGAACGACCCAGTACTTC. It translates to CASSQRAGRTTQYF.

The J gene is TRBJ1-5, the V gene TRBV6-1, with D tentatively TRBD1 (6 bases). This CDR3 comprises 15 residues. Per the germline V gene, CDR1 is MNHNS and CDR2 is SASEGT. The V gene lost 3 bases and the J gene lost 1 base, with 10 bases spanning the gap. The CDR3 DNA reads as TGTGCCAGCAGTGAGCGCGGACAGAGCAATCAGCCCCAGCATTTT. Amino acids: CASSERGQSNQPQHF.

Written as DNA, the CDR3 is TGTGCCAGCAGCTTGGCAGGGAGAAACACCATATATTTT. Amino acids: CASSLAGRNTIYF. The chain has TRBV5-4 and TRBJ1-3, with D maybe TRBD1 (5 bases). The CDR3 has 13 amino acids. Germline lookup yields CDR1 SGHNT and CDR2 YYREEE (reference sequence). The V and J ends lost 0 bases and 5 bases respectively, with 6 bases between them.

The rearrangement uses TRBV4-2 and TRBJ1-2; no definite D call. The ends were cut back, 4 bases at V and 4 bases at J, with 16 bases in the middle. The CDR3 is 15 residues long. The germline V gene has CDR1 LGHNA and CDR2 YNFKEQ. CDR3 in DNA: TGTGCCAGCAGCCTCATCGAGGTCGAAAGCTATGGCTACACCTTC. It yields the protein CASSLIEVESYGYTF.

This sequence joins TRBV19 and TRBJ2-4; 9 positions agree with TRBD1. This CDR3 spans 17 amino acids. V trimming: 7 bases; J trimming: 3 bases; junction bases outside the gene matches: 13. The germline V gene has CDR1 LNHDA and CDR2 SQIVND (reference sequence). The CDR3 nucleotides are TGTGCCAGTATAGGGGGACAGGGTCCTAAAGGCAAAAACATTCAGTACTTC. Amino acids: CASIGGQGPKGKNIQYF.

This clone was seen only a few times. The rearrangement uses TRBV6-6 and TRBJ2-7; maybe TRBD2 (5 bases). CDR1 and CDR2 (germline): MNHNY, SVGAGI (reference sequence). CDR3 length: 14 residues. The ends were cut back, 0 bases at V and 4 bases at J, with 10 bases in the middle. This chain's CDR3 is CASSYSRREYEQYF. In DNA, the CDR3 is TGTGCCAGCAGTTACTCGAGACGGGAATACGAGCAGTACTTC.

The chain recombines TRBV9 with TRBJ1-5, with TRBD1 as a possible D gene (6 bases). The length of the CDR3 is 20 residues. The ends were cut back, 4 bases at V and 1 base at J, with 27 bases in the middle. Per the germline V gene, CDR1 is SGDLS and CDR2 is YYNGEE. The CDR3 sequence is CASSYLPGHTPGKSNQPQHF. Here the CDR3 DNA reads TGTGCCAGCAGCTACCTACCGGGACATACACCGGGGAAAAGCAATCAGCCCCAGCATTTT.

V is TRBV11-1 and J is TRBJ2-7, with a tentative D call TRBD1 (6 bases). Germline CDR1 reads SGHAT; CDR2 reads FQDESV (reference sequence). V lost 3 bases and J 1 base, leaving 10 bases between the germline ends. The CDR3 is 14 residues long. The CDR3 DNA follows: TGTGCCAGCAGCTTCGTGGGGGCTTCCTACGAGCAGTACTTC. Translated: CASSFVGASYEQYF.

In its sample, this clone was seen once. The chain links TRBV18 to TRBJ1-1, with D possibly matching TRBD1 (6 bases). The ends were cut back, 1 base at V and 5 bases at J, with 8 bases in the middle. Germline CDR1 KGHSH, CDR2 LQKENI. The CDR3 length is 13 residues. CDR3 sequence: CASSPQGETEAFF. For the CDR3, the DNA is TGTGCCAGCTCACCACAGGGGGAAACTGAAGCTTTCTTT.

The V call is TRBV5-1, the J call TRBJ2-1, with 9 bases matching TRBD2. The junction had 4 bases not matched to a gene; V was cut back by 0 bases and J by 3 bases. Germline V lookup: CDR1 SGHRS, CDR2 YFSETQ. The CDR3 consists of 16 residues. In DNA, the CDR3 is TGCGCCAGCAGCTTGGCGGGAGCGGGGGGCTACAATGAGCAGTTCTTC. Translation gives CASSLAGAGGYNEQFF.

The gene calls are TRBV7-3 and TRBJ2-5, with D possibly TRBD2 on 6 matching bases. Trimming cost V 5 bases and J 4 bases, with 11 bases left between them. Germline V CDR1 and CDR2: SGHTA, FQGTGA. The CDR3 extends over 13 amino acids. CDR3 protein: CASSPSARETQYF. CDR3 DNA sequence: TGTGCCAGCAGCCCTAGCGCCAGAGAGACCCAGTACTTC.

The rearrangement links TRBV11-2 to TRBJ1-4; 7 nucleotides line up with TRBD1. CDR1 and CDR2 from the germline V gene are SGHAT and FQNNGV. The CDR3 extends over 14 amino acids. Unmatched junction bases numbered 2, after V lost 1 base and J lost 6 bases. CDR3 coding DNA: TGTGCCAGCAGCTTAGGACAGGGAGATGAAAAACTGTTTTTT. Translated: CASSLGQGDEKLFF.

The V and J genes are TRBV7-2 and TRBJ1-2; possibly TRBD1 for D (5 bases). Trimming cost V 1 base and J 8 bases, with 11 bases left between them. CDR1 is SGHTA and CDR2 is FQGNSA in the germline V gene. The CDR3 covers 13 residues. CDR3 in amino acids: CASSLGQGRGYTF. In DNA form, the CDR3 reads TGTGCCAGCAGCTTAGGGCAGGGTCGGGGCTACACCTTC.

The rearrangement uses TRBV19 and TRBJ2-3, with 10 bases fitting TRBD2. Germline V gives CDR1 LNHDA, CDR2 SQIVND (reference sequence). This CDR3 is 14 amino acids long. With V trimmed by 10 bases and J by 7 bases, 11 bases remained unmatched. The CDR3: CATVSGGAPYTQYF. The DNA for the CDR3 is TGTGCCACCGTAAGCGGGGGGGCCCCTTATACGCAGTATTTT.

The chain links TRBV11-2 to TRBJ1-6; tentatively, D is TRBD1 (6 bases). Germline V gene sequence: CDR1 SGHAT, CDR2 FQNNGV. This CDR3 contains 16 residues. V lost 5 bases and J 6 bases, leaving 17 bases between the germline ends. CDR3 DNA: TGTGCCAGCAGCCGGACAATCGGACAGCCTAATTCACCCCTCCACTTT. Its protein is CASSRTIGQPNSPLHF.

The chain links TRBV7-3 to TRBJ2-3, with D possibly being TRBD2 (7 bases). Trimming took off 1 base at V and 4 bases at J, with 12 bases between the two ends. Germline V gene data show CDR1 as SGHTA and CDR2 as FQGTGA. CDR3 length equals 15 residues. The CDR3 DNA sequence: TGTGCCAGCAGCTTAATCTCGGGGGGCGCAGATACGCAGTATTTT. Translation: CASSLISGGADTQYF.

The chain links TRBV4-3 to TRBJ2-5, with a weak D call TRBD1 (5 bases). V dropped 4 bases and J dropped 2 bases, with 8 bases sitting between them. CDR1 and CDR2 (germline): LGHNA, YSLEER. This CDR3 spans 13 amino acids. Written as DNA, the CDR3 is TGCGCCAGCAGCCTTCGACAGCAAGAGACCCAGTACTTC. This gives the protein CASSLRQQETQYF.

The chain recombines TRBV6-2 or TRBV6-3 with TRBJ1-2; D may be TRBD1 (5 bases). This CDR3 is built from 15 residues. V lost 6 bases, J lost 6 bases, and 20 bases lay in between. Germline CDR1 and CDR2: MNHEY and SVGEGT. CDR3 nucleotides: TGTGCCAGCAGCCCACCCTTAGGAATACAGGATGGCTACACCTTC. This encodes CASSPPLGIQDGYTF.

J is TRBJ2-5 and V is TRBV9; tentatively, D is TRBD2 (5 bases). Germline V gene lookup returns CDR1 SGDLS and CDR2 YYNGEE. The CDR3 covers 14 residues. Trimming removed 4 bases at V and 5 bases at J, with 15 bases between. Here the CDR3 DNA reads TGTGCCAGCAGCTCCCCGTCCCAGCGGGAGACCCAGTACTTC. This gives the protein CASSSPSQRETQYF.

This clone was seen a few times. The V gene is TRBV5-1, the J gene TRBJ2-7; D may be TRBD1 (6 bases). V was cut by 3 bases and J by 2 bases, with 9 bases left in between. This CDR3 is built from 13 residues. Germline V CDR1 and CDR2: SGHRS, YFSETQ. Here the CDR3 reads CASSWDTTYEQYF. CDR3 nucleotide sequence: TGCGCCAGCAGCTGGGACACGACCTACGAGCAGTACTTC.